The entry below describes one T cell receptor beta chain. These data are taken from a study of blood T cell repertoires in COVID-19. Here immunoSEQ multiplex PCR was the method, and the copy in TCRdb shows in-frame clones only, minus some. The table shows about 100,000 clones, with around four fifths occurring only once. This TCR was sampled from a man aged 65 to 85 with active or convalescent COVID-19. The sequenced sample consisted of peripheral blood.

The CDR3, as DNA: TGTGCCAGCAGCCCACCGGGACTATCTTTCAGTGAGCAGTTCTTC. Encoded protein: CASSPPGLSFSEQFF. The chain joins TRBV3-1 (or the pseudogene TRBV3-2) to TRBJ2-1, with 7 bases fitting TRBD2. Germline V CDR1 and CDR2: LGHDT, YNNKEL (reference sequence). The CDR3 has 15 amino acids. The J segment lost 9 bases and the V segment lost 4 bases, leaving 12 bases of the junction unmatched.